A selection of T cell receptor beta chains follows, all from one sample in a study of cytomegalovirus exposure and HLA in healthy donors. Sequencing used immunoSEQ multiplex PCR; TCRdb keeps in-frame clones, though not all of them. The sample shows some 140,000 clones, 79% of them seen only once. The sequencing input was PBMCs. These receptors all stem from a man aged 35 to 55 in good health and CMV-seropositive. CDR3s include the opening cysteine and the closing phenylalanine or tryptophan. D genes are given only for firm matches. Clone size, where shown, is once, few, many, or a class for clones that have expanded.

>.|.|TRBV4-1|TRBJ1-1
CASSPGMNTEAFF
TGCGCCAGCAGCCCCGGGATGAACACTGAAGCTTTCTTT
>.|.|TRBV7-6|TRBJ2-2
CATLGGGELFF
TGTGCCACCCTCGGGGGCGGGGAGCTGTTTTTT
>TRBD1|.|TRBV27|TRBJ1-5
CASSRQGGNQPQHF
TGTGCCAGCAGTCGACAGGGGGGCAATCAGCCCCAGCATTTT
>.|.|TRBV5-6|TRBJ1-2
CASSLVGGPYGYTF
TGTGCCAGCAGCTTGGTTGGAGGCCCATATGGCTACACCTTC
>TRBD1|.|TRBV29-1|TRBJ1-4
CSVFLEGTGGQEKLFF
TGCAGCGTTTTTCTGGAGGGGACAGGGGGACAGGAAAAACTGTTTTTT
>TRBD1|.|TRBV12-5|TRBJ2-2
CASGPGQVAGELFF
TGTGCTAGTGGTCCCGGACAGGTTGCCGGGGAGCTGTTTTTT
>TRBD2|.|TRBV7-2|TRBJ2-1
CASSPRLTSGRRQFF
TGTGCCAGCAGCCCCCGGCTAACTAGCGGGAGACGTCAGTTCTTC
>TRBD2|.|TRBV27|TRBJ2-1
CASSAPGLAENNEQFF
TGTGCCAGCAGTGCCCCGGGACTAGCGGAGAACAATGAGCAGTTCTTC
>.|.|TRBV7-3|TRBJ2-5
CASSRTRVETQYF
TGTGCCAGCAGCCGAACACGTGTGGAGACCCAGTACTTC
>.|few|TRBV5-1|TRBJ2-7
CASSLEGGGYEQYF
TGCGCCAGCAGCTTGGAGGGGGGGGGCTACGAGCAGTACTTC
>TRBD2|.|TRBV15|TRBJ2-3
CATSSDIAGGFTDTQYF
TGTGCCACCAGCAGCGATATAGCGGGAGGGTTCACAGATACGCAGTATTTT
>.|once|TRBV6-5|TRBJ1-2
CASSSLRGGNYGYTF
TGTGCCAGCAGTTCCCTCCGGGGGGGAAACTATGGCTACACCTTC
>.|.|TRBV5-4|TRBJ1-2
CASSPLAGDTNYGYTF
TGTGCCAGCAGCCCCTTGGCGGGGGATACTAACTATGGCTACACCTTC
>.|.|TRBV2|TRBJ1-5
CASTRQDSNQPQHF
TGTGCCAGCACTAGACAGGATAGCAATCAGCCCCAGCATTTT
>.|few|TRBV5-6|TRBJ1-1
CASSLGRGTEAFF
TGTGCCAGCAGCTTGGGGAGGGGAACTGAAGCTTTCTTT
>TRBD1|once|TRBV18|TRBJ2-6
CASSLPIRTGSSGANVLTF
TGTGCCAGCTCACTACCGATCCGGACAGGGAGTTCTGGGGCCAACGTCCTGACTTTC
>TRBD1|.|TRBV28|TRBJ1-3
CASSVRDRGRNTIYF
TGTGCCAGCAGTGTCCGGGACAGGGGGCGGAACACCATATATTTT
>.|.|TRBV6-1|TRBJ2-7
CASSEAGLYEQYF
TGTGCCAGCAGTGAAGCGGGACTCTACGAGCAGTACTTC
>.|.|TRBV7-8|TRBJ2-5
CASSSLGETQYF
TGTGCCAGCAGCTCCCTTGGCGAGACCCAGTACTTC
>.|once|TRBV9|TRBJ1-2
CASSARGGYNYGYTF
TGTGCCAGCAGCGCCCGGGGGGGGTACAACTATGGCTACACCTTC
>.|.|TRBV11-2|TRBJ2-5
CASSLDSNRGGTQYF
TGTGCCAGCAGCTTAGACTCCAACAGGGGAGGGACCCAGTACTTC
>TRBD2|.|TRBV5-1|TRBJ2-7
CASSLVGGRNYEQYF
TGCGCCAGCAGCTTGGTCGGCGGGAGGAACTACGAGCAGTACTTC
>TRBD1|.|TRBV30|TRBJ2-3
CAWRPGTGPLDTQYF
TGTGCCTGGAGACCCGGGACAGGGCCTTTAGATACGCAGTATTTT
>TRBD2|.|TRBV7-3|TRBJ2-7
CASSLKEPDSGRTLFVSYEQYF
TGTGCCAGCAGCTTAAAGGAGCCTGATAGCGGGAGAACTTTATTCGTTTCCTACGAGCAGTACTTC
>TRBD2|.|TRBV5-1|TRBJ2-5
CASSTRTGGETQYF
TGCGCCAGCAGCACCCGGACGGGAGGGGAGACCCAGTACTTC
>TRBD2|.|TRBV15|TRBJ2-7
CATSSGGGLKQYF
TGTGCCACCAGCAGCGGCGGGGGGCTCAAGCAGTACTTC
>.|.|TRBV5-8|TRBJ1-2
CASSLTQGNYGYTF
TGTGCCAGCAGCTTGACCCAGGGCAACTATGGCTACACCTTC
>TRBD2|.|TRBV19|TRBJ2-7
CASSILLAGSGSYEQYF
TGTGCCAGTAGTATCTTACTAGCGGGATCGGGCTCCTACGAGCAGTACTTC
>TRBD2|.|TRBV4-1|TRBJ2-7
CASSSGTSGIYEQYF
TGCGCCAGCAGCTCCGGGACTAGCGGGATCTACGAGCAGTACTTC
>.|few|TRBV18|TRBJ2-3
CASSLAKTGAADTQYF
TGTGCCAGCTCACTAGCTAAGACAGGAGCAGCAGATACGCAGTATTTT
>TRBD2|.|TRBV11-3|TRBJ2-1
CASSGTSGPYNEQFF
TGTGCCAGCAGCGGGACTAGCGGGCCCTACAATGAGCAGTTCTTC
>.|.|TRBV30|TRBJ2-1
CAWSLGVFEQFF
TGTGCCTGGAGTCTAGGGGTATTTGAGCAGTTCTTC
>.|.|TRBV7-9|TRBJ1-4
CASSQGQVNEKLFF
TGTGCCAGCAGCCAAGGACAAGTTAATGAAAAACTGTTTTTT
>.|.|TRBV19|TRBJ2-7
CASSSQGGRNYEQYF
TGTGCCAGTAGTTCACAGGGAGGGAGGAACTACGAGCAGTACTTC
>TRBD1|.|TRBV5-1|TRBJ2-5
CASSDTGTGEVGSQYF
TGCGCCAGCAGCGATACCGGGACAGGGGAAGTAGGGTCCCAGTACTTC
>.|.|TRBV29-1|TRBJ1-2
CSVGGLPSGYTF
TGCAGCGTTGGAGGATTACCCTCAGGCTACACCTTC
>TRBD1|.|TRBV10-1|TRBJ2-5
CASSDRGRETQYF
TGCGCCAGCAGTGACAGGGGGCGGGAGACCCAGTACTTC
>.|.|TRBV6-5|TRBJ2-6
CASSSLSGANVLTF
TGTGCCAGCAGTTCGTTATCTGGGGCCAACGTCCTGACTTTC
>.|.|TRBV5-6|TRBJ1-3
CASSLFTGNTIYF
TGTGCCAGCAGCTTGTTCACTGGAAACACCATATATTTT
>.|.|TRBV29-1|TRBJ1-1
CSVPGLANTEAFF
TGCAGCGTCCCGGGACTCGCGAACACTGAAGCTTTCTTT
>TRBD1|.|TRBV5-1|TRBJ2-7
CASSPGQASYEQYF
TGCGCCAGCAGCCCGGGACAGGCCTCCTACGAGCAGTACTTC
>.|.|TRBV9|TRBJ2-1
CASSLSIRRGYNEQFF
TGTGCCAGCAGCTTGTCGATCCGGCGGGGCTACAATGAGCAGTTCTTC
>.|.|TRBV10-3|TRBJ2-3
CASSSPTTDTQYF
TGTGCCAGCTCATCCCCCACTACAGATACGCAGTATTTT
>.|.|TRBV6-6|TRBJ1-4
CASRIPSPETNEKLFF
TGTGCCAGCAGAATCCCCTCACCGGAGACTAATGAAAAACTGTTTTTT
>TRBD1|.|TRBV2|TRBJ1-1
CASSRTGSNTEAFF
TGTGCCAGCAGCAGGACAGGGTCGAACACTGAAGCTTTCTTT
>TRBD2|few|TRBV10-2|TRBJ2-1
CASSEASGRAMWVGRRNEQFF
TGCGCCAGCAGTGAGGCTAGCGGGAGGGCCATGTGGGTAGGGCGACGGAATGAGCAGTTCTTC
>.|.|TRBV5-1|TRBJ1-3
CASSLLSSGNTIYF
TGCGCCAGCAGCTTGCTTAGCTCTGGAAACACCATATATTTT
>TRBD1|.|TRBV30|TRBJ1-2
CAWSVMGQNYGYTF
TGTGCCTGGAGTGTAATGGGACAGAACTATGGCTACACCTTC
>TRBD1|.|TRBV7-8|TRBJ1-2
CASSVYRGPKDGYTF
TGTGCCAGCAGCGTCTACAGGGGACCTAAAGATGGCTACACCTTC
>.|.|TRBV5-6|TRBJ2-7
CASSLGGRADEQYF
TGTGCCAGCAGCTTGGGTGGCAGGGCAGACGAGCAGTACTTC
>TRBD2|once|TRBV13|TRBJ2-3
CASAGAGGLPGDRDTQYF
TGTGCCAGCGCGGGGGCGGGAGGGCTACCGGGAGACCGAGATACGCAGTATTTT
>.|.|TRBV11-3|TRBJ2-2
CASSLGQAVSGTGELFF
TGTGCCAGCAGCTTAGGGCAAGCCGTGTCAGGGACCGGGGAGCTGTTTTTT
>.|.|TRBV7-9|TRBJ2-7
CSSSVTAYEQYF
TGTTCCAGCAGCGTAACAGCCTACGAGCAGTACTTC
>TRBD1|.|TRBV6-5|TRBJ2-2
CASSQRQGLTGELFF
TGTGCCAGCAGTCAACGACAGGGTTTGACCGGGGAGCTGTTTTTT
>.|once|TRBV30|TRBJ1-3
CAWSVQAGAGNTIYF
TGTGCCTGGAGTGTACAGGCGGGGGCTGGAAACACCATATATTTT